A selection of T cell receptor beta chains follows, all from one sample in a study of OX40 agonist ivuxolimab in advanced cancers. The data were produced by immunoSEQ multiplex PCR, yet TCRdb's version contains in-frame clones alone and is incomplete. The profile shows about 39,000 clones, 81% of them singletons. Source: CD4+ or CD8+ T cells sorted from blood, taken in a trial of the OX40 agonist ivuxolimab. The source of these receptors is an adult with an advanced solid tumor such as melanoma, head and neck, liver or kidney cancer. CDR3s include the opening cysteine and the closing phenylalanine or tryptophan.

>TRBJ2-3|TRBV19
CASSTPRGSTDTQYF
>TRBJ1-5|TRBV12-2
CAPQRGKDGNQPQHF
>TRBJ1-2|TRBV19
CASSMDGTGANGYTF
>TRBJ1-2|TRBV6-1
CASMRTVLYGYTF
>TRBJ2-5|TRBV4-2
CASSRTAGGPVETQYF
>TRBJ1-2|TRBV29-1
CSVPKPNYGYTF
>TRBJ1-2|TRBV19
CASSILPRVINYGYTF
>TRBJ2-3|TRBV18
CASSPSSAMTDTQYF
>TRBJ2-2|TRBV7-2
CASSLVGGSIGELFF
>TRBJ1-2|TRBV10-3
CAISESWQGSGYTF
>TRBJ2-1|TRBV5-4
CASSLDANRYNEQFF
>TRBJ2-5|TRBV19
CASSTRDRGSQETQYF
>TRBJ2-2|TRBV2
CASMSEGSDTGELFF
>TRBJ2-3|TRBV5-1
CASRGETDTQYF
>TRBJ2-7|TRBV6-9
CASSYSGGKGEQYF
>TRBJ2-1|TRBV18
CASSPRLAGGLNEQFF
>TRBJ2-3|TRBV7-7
CASSLRQGGDTQYF